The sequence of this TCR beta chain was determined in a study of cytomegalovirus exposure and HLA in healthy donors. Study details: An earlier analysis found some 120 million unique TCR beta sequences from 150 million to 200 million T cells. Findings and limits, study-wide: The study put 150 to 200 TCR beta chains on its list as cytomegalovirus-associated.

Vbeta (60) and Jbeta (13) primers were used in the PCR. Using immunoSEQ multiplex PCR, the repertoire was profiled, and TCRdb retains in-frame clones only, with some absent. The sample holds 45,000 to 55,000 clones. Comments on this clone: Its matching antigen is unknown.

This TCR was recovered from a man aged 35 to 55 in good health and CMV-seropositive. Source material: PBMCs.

The CDR3 region is CASSPHPGQPEAFF. CDR3 in DNA: TGTGCCAGCAGCCCGCACCCGGGACAGCCAGAAGCTTTCTTT. The chain is built from TRBV9 and TRBJ1-1; TRBD1 matches 7 bases. Per germline, CDR1 SGDLS and CDR2 YYNGEE. The CDR3 is 14 amino acids. With 4 bases clipped from V and 8 bases from J, the junction kept 11 bases outside the gene matches.